This T cell receptor beta chain was sequenced in a study of cytomegalovirus exposure and HLA in healthy donors. With 60 Vbeta and 13 Jbeta primers, the PCR was carried out. Generated by immunoSEQ multiplex PCR, the TCRdb table keeps only in-frame clones and is missing some. The table shows 95,000 to 150,000 clones, with approximately 67% occurring only once. The sample consisted of PBMCs. The source is a man between 18 and 35 years old in good health and CMV-seronegative.

Written as DNA, the CDR3 is TGTGCCAGCAGCCCCGGGACAGGCTACGAGCAGTACTTC. Translation: CASSPGTGYEQYF. The rearrangement joins TRBV7-9 to TRBJ2-7; 8 positions agree with TRBD1. CDR1 and CDR2 (germline): SEHNR, FQNEAQ (reference sequence). Trimming removed 5 bases from V and 3 bases from J; junction bases left unmatched: 3. CDR3 length equals 13 residues. The full variable domain, rest sourced from reference TRBV7-9 and TRBJ2-7, is DTGVSQNPRHKITKRGQNVTFRCDPISEHNRLYWYRQTLGQGPEFLTYFQNEAQLEKSRLLSDRFSAERPKGSFSTLEIQRTEQGDSAMYLCASSPGTGYEQYFGPGTRLTVT.